The clone carrying this TCR beta chain was found once. With 60 Vbeta and 13 Jbeta primers, the PCR was carried out. Using immunoSEQ multiplex PCR, the repertoire was profiled, and TCRdb retains in-frame clones only, with some absent. The sample records under 200,000 clones, 65% to 70% being singletons. This specimen belongs to a study of cytomegalovirus exposure and HLA in healthy donors. The CDR3 covers 15 residues. Germline CDR1 SGHRS, CDR2 YFSETQ. V gave up 0 bases and J gave up 2 bases, with 9 bases separating them. V and J are TRBV5-1 and TRBJ2-1; possibly TRBD1 for D (6 bases). Sequenced input: PBMCs. The sequence came from a woman under 30 in good health and CMV-seropositive. The CDR3 protein is CASSLGQAPYNEQFF. For the CDR3, the DNA is TGCGCCAGCAGCTTGGGACAGGCTCCCTACAATGAGCAGTTCTTC. Full variable domain (missing parts from reference TRBV5-1 and TRBJ2-1): KAGVTQTPRYLIKTRGQQVTLSCSPISGHRSVSWYQQTPGQGLQFLFEYFSETQRNKGNFPGRFSGRQFSNSRSEMNVSTLELGDSALYLCASSLGQAPYNEQFFGPGTRLTVL.